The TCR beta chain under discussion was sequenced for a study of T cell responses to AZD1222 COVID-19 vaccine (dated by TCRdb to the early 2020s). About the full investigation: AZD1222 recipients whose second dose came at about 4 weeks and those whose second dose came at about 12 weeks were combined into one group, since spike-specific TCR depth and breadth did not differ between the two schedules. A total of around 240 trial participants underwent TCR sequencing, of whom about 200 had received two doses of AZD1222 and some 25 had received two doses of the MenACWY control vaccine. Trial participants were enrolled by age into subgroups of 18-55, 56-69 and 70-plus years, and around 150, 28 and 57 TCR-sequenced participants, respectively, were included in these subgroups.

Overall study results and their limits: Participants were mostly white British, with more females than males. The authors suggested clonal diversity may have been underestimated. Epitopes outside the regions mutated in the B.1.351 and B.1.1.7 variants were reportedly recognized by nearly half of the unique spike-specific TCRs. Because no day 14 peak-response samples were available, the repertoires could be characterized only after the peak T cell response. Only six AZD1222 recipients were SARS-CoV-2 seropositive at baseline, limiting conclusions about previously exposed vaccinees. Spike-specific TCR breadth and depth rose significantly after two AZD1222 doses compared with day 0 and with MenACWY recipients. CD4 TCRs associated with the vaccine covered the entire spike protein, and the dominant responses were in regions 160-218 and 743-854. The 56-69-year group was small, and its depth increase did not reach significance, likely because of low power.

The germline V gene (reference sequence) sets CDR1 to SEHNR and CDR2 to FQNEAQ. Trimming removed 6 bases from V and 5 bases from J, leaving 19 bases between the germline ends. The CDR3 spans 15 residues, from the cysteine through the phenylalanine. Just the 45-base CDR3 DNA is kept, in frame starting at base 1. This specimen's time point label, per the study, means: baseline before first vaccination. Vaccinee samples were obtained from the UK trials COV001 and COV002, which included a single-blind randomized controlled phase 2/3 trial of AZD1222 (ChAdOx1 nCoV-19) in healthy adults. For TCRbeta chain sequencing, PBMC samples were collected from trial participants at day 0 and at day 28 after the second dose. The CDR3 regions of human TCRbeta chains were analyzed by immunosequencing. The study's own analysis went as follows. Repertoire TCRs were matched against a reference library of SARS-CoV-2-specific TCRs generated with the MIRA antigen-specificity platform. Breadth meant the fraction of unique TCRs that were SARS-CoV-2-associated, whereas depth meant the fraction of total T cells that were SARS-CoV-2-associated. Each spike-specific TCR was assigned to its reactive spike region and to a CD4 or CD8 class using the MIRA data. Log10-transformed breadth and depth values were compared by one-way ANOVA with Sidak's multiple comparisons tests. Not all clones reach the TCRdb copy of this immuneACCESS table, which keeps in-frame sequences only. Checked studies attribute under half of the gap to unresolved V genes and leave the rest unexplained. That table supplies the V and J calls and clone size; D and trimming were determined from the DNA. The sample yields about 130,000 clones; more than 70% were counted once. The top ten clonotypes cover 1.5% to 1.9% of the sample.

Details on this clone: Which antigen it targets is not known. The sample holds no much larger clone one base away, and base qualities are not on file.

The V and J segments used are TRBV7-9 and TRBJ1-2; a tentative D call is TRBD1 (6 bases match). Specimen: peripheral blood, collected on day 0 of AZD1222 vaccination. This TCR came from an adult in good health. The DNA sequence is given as TGTGCCAGCAGTGGGGGCAGCCAGACCGAATATGGCTACACCTTC. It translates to CASSGGSQTEYGYTF.